This T cell receptor beta chain was retrieved from a study of patients and donors after allogeneic stem cell transplantation. With 6 bases removed from V and 1 base from J, the gap between germline ends came to 15 bases. Germline V gene sequence: CDR1 DFQATT, CDR2 SNEGSKA (reference sequence). CDR3 length: 14 amino acids. TCRdb reprocessed the RT-PCR reads with MiXCR, giving one entry per CDR3 protein. The sample holds 920,000 or so distinct CDR3 sequences, more than 15% seen once. The chain recombines TRBV20-1 with TRBJ1-1, with TRBD1 as a possible D gene (5 bases). The sequence derives from a human donor who was either an allogeneic HSCT recipient or a stem cell or donor lymphocyte infusion donor (not recorded which). It is not recorded whose cells these are; they may come from a transplant donor. The sample comprised blood, either unsorted or a sorted T cell fraction (not recorded which). CDR3 residues: CSAPPGGWNTEAFF. The CDR3 DNA sequence: TGCAGTGCGCCCCCTGGGGGGTGGAACACTGAAGCTTTCTTT.